This T cell receptor beta chain was recorded in a study of T cell responses to AZD1222 COVID-19 vaccine. Study-wide results and limits: Mapped onto spike, vaccine-associated CD4 TCRs spanned it and were dominant at 160-218 and 743-854. Repertoire samples came only from after the peak T cell response. Of the AZD1222 recipients, only five to seven were seropositive at baseline.

Pooled in the analysis were second doses at about 4 or about 12 weeks. TCRdb's copy holds only in-frame clones and misses some; the assay was immunoSEQ multiplex PCR. The sample consists of 150,000 or so clones, around 93% of them appearing once. The CDR3 has 15 residues. Germline loops: CDR1 SGDLS, CDR2 YYNGEE. With 0 bases clipped from V and 5 bases from J, the junction kept 4 bases outside the gene matches. About this clone itself: Its specificity is not known.

This specimen consisted of peripheral blood, obtained 28 days after the second AZD1222 dose. The chain recombines TRBV9 with TRBJ1-5; 8 bases match TRBD1. This TCR was recovered from an adult who received the AZD1222 COVID-19 vaccine. The DNA for the CDR3 is TGTGCCAGCAGCGTAGGGGGGACAGGTTATCAGCCCCAGCATTTT. Protein sequence: CASSVGGTGYQPQHF.